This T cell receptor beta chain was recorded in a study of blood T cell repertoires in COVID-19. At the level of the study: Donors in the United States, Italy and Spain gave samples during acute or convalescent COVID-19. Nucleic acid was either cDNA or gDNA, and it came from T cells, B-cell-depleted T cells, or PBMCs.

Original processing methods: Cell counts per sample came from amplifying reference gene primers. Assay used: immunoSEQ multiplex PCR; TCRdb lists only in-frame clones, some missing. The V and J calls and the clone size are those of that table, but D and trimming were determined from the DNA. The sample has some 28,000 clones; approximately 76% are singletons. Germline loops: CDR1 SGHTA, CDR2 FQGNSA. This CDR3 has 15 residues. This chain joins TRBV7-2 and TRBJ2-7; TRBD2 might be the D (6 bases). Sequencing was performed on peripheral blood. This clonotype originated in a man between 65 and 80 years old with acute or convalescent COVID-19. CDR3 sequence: CAEASQAGITYEQYF. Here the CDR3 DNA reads TGTGCGGAAGCGTCCCAAGCGGGTATTACCTACGAGCAGTACTTC.